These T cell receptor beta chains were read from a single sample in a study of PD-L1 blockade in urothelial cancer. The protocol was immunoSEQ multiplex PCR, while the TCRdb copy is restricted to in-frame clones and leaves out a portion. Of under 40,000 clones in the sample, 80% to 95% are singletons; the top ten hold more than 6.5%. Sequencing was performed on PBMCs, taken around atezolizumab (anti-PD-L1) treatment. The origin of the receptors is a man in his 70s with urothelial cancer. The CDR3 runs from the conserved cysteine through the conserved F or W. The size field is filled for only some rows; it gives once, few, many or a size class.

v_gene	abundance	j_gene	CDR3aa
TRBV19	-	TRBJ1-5	CASSIGTGPQPQHF
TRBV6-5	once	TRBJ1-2	CASSYHDRFPPPGYTF
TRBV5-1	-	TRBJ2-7	CASSHGTSGKHYEQYF
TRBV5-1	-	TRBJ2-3	CASRGGTSGGEDTQYF
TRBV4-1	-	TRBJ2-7	CASSQFASGGTYEQYF
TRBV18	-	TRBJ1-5	CASSLNRGSAYSNQPQHF
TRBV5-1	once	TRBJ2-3	CASSSTGTSTDTQYF
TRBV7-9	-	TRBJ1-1	CASSSRTKGAFF
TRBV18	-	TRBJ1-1	CASSPLESQGANTEAFF
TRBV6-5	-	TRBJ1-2	CASWDRVYVGYTF
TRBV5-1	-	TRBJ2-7	CASSPSTGTYEQYF
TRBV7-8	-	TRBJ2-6	CASSSGAVGANVLTF
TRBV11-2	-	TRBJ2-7	CASSRGGAPGYF
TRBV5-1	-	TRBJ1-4	CASSLERETNEKLFF
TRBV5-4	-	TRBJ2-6	CASSLGRAGANVLAF
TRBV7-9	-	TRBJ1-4	CASSPVGGQGNQKLFF
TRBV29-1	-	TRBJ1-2	CSVPRQGLEGYTF
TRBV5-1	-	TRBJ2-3	CASSLASIGRAGTDTQYF
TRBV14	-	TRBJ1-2	CASSQDRIRLTAGYTF
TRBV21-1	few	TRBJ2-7	CASSKGGLAELRSYEQYF
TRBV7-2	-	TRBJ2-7	CASSQNTRSYEQYF
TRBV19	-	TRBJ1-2	CASYGQGLVNYGYTF
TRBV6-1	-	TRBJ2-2	CASSPNTGELFF
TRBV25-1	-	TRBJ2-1	CASSANSGTGGSREQFF
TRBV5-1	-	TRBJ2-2	CASSLEGGPTGELFF
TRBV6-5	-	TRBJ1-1	CASSSQGGSAEAFF
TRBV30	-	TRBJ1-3	CAQKSSGNTIYF
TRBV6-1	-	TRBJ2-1	CASSSLAGPYNEQFF
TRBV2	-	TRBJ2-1	CASNPGFGGHNEQFF
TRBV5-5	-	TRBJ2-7	CASSFSTGGSVLDEQYF
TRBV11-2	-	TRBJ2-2	CASSSTNTGGVTGELFF
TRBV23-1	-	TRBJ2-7	CASSQSEEGGRNYEQYF
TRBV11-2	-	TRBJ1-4	CASSLGEGGKLFF
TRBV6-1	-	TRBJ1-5	CASSGVGGASNQPQHF
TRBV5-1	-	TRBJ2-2	CASSYSQNTGELFF
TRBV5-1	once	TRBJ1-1	CASRTDLIGQSRAF
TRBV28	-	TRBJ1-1	CASSLARRQSGRMNTEAFF
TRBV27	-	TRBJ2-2	CASSFLESGELFF
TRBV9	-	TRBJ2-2	CASSVAGSRNTGELFF
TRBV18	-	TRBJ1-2	CASSHGNPDYGYTF
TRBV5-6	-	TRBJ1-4	CASSFGHDGVEKLFF
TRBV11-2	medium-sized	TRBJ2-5	CASSLSLETQYF
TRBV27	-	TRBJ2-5	CASSLFGSGRDRETQYF
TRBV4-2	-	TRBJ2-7	CASSQGIAAYEQYF
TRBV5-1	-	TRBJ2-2	CASSLDPGLNTGELFF
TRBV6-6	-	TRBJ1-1	CASSYPYRGSNTEAFF
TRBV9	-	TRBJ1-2	CASSQGGLRALGYGYTF
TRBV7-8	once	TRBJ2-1	CASSQKGELVGHEQFF
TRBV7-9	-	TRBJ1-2	CASSLDLGQGAYGYTF
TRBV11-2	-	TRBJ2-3	CASSLGGRTSGGDTQYF
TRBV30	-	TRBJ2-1	CAWSEPGQSSYNEQFF
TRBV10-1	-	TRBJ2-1	CASSESNLAGKNEQFF
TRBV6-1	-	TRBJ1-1	CASGRDWNTEAFF
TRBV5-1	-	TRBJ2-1	CASTIRDRGSGLYNEQFF